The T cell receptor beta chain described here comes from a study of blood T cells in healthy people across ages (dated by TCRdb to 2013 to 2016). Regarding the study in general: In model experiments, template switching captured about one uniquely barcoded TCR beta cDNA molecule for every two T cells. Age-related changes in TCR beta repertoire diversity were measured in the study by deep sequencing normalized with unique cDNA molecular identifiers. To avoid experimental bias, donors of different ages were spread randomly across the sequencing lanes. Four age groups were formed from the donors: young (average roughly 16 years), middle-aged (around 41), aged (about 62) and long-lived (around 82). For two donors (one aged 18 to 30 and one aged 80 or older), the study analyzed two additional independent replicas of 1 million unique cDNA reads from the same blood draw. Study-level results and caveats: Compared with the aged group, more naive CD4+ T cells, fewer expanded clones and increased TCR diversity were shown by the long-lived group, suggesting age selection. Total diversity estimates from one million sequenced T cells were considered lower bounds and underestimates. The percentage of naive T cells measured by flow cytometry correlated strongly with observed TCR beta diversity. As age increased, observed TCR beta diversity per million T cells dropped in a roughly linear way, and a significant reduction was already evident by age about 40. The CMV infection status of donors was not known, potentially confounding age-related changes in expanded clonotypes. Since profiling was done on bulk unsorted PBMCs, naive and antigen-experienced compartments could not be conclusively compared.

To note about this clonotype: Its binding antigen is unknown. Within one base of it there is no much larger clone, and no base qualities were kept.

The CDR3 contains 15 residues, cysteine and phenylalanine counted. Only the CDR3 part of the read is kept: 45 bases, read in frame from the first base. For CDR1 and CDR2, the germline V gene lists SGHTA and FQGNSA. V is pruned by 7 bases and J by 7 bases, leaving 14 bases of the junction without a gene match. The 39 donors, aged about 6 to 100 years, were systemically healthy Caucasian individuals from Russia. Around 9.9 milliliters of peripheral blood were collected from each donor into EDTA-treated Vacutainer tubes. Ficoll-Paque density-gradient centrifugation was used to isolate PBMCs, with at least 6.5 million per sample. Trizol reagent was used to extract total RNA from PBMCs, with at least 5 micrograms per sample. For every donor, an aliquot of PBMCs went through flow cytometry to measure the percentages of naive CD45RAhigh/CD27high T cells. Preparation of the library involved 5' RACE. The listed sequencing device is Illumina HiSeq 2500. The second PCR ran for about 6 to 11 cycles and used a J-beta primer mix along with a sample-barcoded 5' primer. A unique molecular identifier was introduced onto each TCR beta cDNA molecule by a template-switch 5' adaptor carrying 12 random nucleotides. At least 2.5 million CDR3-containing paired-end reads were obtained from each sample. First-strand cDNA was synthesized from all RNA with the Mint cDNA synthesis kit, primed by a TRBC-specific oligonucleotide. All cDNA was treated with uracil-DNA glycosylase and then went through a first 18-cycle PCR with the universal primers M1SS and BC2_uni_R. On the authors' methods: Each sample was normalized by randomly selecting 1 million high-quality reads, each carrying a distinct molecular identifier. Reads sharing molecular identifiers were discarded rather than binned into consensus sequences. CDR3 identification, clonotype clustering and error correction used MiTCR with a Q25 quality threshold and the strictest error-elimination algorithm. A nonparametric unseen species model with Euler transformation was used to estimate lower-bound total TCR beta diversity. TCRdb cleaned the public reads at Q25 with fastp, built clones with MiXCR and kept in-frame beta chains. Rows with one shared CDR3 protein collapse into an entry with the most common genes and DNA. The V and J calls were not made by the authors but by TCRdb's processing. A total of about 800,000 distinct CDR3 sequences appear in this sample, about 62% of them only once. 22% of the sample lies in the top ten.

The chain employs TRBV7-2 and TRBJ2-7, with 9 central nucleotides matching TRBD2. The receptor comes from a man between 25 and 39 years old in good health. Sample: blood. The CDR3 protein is CASTTGLASYSEQYF. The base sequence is TGTGCCAGCACCACGGGACTAGCTTCCTACAGTGAGCAGTACTTC.